The present entry profiles one T cell receptor (beta chain) with its context. The data stem from a study of control samples from healthy donors and cancer patients. Here immunoSEQ multiplex PCR was the method, and the copy in TCRdb shows in-frame clones only, minus some. In the table there are 100,000 to 150,000 clones, 85% to 95% of which are singletons. V shed 1 base and J shed 6 bases, with 9 bases lying between them. The CDR3 loop spans 13 amino acids. CDR1 and CDR2 (germline): MNHEY, SVGAGI. This clonotype originated in a man between 18 and 29 years old in good health. This sequence joins TRBV6-5 and TRBJ1-1; D remains ambiguous. Sequenced sample: blood. CDR3 loop: CASSYWVGSEAFF. The CDR3 region has the DNA TGTGCCAGCAGTTACTGGGTTGGCTCTGAAGCTTTCTTT.